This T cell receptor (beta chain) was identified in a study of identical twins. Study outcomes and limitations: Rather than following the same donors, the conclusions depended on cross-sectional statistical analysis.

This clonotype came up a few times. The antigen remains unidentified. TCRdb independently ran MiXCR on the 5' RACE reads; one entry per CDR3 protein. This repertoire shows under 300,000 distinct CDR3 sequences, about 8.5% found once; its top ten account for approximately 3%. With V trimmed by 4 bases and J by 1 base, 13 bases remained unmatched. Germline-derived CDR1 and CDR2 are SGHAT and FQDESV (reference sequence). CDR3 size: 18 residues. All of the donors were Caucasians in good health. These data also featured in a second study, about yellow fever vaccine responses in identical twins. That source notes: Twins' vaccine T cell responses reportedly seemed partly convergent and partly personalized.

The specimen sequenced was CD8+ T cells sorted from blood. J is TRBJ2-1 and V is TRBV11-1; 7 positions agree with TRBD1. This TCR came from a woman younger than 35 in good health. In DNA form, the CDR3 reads TGTGCCAGCAGCTCCACGGGACCCACAGGGGTATCCTACAATGAGCAGTTCTTC. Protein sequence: CASSSTGPTGVSYNEQFF.